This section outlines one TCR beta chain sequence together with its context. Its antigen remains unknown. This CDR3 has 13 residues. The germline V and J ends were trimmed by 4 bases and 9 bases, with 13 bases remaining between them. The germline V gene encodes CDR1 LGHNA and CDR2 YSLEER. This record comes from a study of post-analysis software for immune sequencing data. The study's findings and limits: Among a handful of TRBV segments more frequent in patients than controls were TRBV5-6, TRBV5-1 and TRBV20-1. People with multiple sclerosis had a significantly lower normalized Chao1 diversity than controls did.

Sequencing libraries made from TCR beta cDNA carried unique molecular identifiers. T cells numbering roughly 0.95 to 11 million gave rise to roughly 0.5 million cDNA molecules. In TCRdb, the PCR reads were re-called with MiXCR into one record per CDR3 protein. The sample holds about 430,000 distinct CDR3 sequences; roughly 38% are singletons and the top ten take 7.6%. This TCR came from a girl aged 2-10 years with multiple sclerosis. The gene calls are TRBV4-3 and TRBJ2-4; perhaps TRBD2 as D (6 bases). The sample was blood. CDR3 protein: CASSPDFGGIQYF. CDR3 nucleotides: TGCGCCAGCAGCCCGGACTTCGGGGGCATTCAGTACTTC.